This is a list of T cell receptor beta chains from one sample in a study of cytomegalovirus exposure and HLA in healthy donors. Data came from immunoSEQ multiplex PCR; TCRdb stores just in-frame clones and leaves some out. The table records approximately 160,000 clones, approximately 84% of them present only once. Sequenced material: PBMCs. All receptors derive from a girl between 10 and 17 years old in good health and CMV-seropositive. The CDR3 runs from the conserved cysteine through the conserved F or W. D genes are given only for firm matches.

j_call	v_call	d_call	cdr3_aa
TRBJ2-3	TRBV5-4	NA	CASSLDGSGTDTQYF
TRBJ1-1	TRBV29-1	TRBD1	CSVDGTGNGEAFF
TRBJ1-1	TRBV11-3	NA	CASSLVGLLTEAFF
TRBJ2-1	TRBV5-4	NA	CASSLGGHEQFF
TRBJ1-4	TRBV5-1	NA	CASSLSGNEKLFF
TRBJ1-5	TRBV6-5	NA	CASRERGGGQPQHF
TRBJ2-5	TRBV7-9	NA	CASSFGTQVRTQYF
TRBJ1-4	TRBV9	NA	CASSGGGGVEKLFF
TRBJ1-2	TRBV19	NA	CASSITGNYGYTF
TRBJ2-2	TRBV29-1	NA	CSVPIKGSTNTGELFF
TRBJ1-5	TRBV19	TRBD1	CATRTGNQPQHF
TRBJ1-1	TRBV27	NA	CASSTALWTAPYTEAFF
TRBJ1-6	TRBV6-5	NA	CASSYTTGYNSPLHF
TRBJ1-3	TRBV5-1	NA	CASSLGTGSGNTIYF
TRBJ2-7	TRBV29-1	TRBD1	CSATRQGSYEQYF
TRBJ2-1	TRBV30	TRBD2	CAWGVVSGGPNEQFF
TRBJ2-7	TRBV7-9	TRBD2	CASSSPQAGPLLEQYF
NA	TRBV6-5	NA	CASSRTFDEQYF
TRBJ1-6	TRBV5-1	NA	CASSLAPSGRPYNSPLHF
TRBJ1-1	TRBV5-1	NA	CASRNGGEGMNTEAFF
TRBJ2-3	TRBV27	NA	CASSLPPGILPDTQYF
TRBJ1-1	TRBV14	NA	CASSQQGMNTEAFF
TRBJ2-3	TRBV5-1	NA	CASSLGGQDTQYF
TRBJ1-2	TRBV5-1	TRBD1	CASSLEGAQGVGYTF
TRBJ1-4	TRBV6-1	TRBD1	CASSARQGIEKLFF
TRBJ1-2	TRBV7-2	TRBD1	CASSFSPGQGAEGYTF
TRBJ2-3	TRBV6-5	NA	CASSIEGYGTDTQYF
TRBJ2-1	TRBV4-1	NA	CASSQHSFRDLEIDEQFF
TRBJ2-7	TRBV28	NA	CASSLPGGFAGYEQYF
TRBJ1-1	TRBV11-1	NA	CASSLAGRDTEAFF
TRBJ1-2	TRBV5-1	TRBD1	CASSLQGDGYTF
TRBJ1-6	TRBV18	TRBD1	CASRYQQGNNSPLHF
TRBJ2-7	TRBV5-4	TRBD2	CASSFGGGGAYEQYF
TRBJ1-1	TRBV27	NA	CASSLGRGSEAFF
TRBJ1-5	TRBV6-5	TRBD1	CASSPDRGYQPQHF
TRBJ2-3	TRBV7-9	NA	CASSLAPAETTDTQYF
TRBJ2-7	TRBV29-1	TRBD1	CSVEGAGGIHEQYF
TRBJ1-2	TRBV9	NA	CASSPRSKSRQINYGYTF
TRBJ1-1	TRBV18	TRBD1	CASSQGQGSNTEAFF
TRBJ1-2	TRBV27	NA	CASSYSDTNYGYTF
TRBJ1-2	TRBV18	NA	CASYTGQSYGYTF
TRBJ1-2	TRBV5-6	TRBD1	CASSTYPGGGYTF
TRBJ1-3	TRBV19	NA	CASRANSGNTIYF
TRBJ1-2	TRBV9	NA	CASSNGGADGLNYGYTF
TRBJ1-3	TRBV5-6	TRBD1	CASSLRGTAYSSGNTIYF
TRBJ1-4	TRBV2	NA	CASILDRGRATNEKLFF
TRBJ1-1	TRBV7-3	NA	CASSLSVNTEAFF
TRBJ2-1	TRBV11-2	NA	CASSLAGAVEQFF